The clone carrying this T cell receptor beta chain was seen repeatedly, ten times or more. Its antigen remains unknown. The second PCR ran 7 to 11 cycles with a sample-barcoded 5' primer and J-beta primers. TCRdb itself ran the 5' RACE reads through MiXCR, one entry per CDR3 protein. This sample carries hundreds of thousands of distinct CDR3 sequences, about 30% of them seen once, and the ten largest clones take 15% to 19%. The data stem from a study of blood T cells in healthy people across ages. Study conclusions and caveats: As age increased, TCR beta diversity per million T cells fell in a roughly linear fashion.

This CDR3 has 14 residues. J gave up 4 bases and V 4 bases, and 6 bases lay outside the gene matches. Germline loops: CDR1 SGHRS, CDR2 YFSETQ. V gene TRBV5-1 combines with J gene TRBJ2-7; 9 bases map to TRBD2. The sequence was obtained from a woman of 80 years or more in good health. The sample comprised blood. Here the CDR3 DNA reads TGCGCCAGCAGCGCGACTAGCGGTCCTTACGAGCAGTACTTC. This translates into CASSATSGPYEQYF.